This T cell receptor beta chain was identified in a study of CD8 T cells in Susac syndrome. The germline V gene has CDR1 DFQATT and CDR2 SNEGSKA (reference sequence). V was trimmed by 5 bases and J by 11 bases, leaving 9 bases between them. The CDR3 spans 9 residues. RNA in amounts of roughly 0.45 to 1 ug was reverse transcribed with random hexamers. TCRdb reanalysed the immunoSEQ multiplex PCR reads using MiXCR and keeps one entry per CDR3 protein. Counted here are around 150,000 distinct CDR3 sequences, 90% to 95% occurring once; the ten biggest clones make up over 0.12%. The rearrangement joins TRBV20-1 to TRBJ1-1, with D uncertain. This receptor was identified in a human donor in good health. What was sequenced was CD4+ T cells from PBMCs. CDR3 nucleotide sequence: TGCAGTGCTGGAGTCGTGGCTTTCTTT. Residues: CSAGVVAFF.